This passage covers 24 T cell receptor beta chains from one sample sequenced in a study of a mutant IDH1 vaccine in newly diagnosed glioma. The time point denotes: week 47, end of study. It was 300 ug of mutant IDH1 20-mer peptide that made up each vaccine dose, given with topical imiquimod. Method: immunoSEQ multiplex PCR; TCRdb's copy keeps in-frame clones and lacks some. The table includes approximately 30,000 clones, 90% detected once. Their specific antigens are unknown. The sample in question was PBMCs, obtained from a glioma patient whose treatment included an IDH1 peptide vaccine. The receptors stem from a woman between 40 and 50 years old with glioma.

The CDR3 here is CASSQDWGYQETQYF. The CDR3 region has the DNA TGCGCCAGCAGCCAAGATTGGGGGTACCAAGAGACCCAGTACTTC. V and J are TRBV4-1 and TRBJ2-5, with D tentatively TRBD1 or TRBD2 (5 bases each). The germline gives CDR1 MGHRA, CDR2 YSYEKL. V lost 0 bases to trimming and J lost 0 bases, with 8 bases between them. This CDR3 has 15 residues.

The V and J genes are TRBV7-2 and TRBJ2-7; weak D call: TRBD2 (6 bases). This CDR3 is built from 16 residues. Germline lookup yields CDR1 SGHTA and CDR2 FQGNSA. V dropped 1 base and J dropped 0 bases, with 13 bases sitting between them. CDR3 DNA sequence: TGTGCCAGCAGCTTAGGGACTATAGTCAGCTCCTACGAGCAGTACTTC. Its translation is CASSLGTIVSSYEQYF. Full variable domain (missing parts from reference TRBV7-2 and TRBJ2-7): GAGVSQSPSNKVTEKGKDVELRCDPISGHTALYWYRQSLGQGLEFLIYFQGNSAPDKSGLPSDRFSAERTGGSVSTLTIQRTQQEDSAVYLCASSLGTIVSSYEQYFGPGTRLTVT.

The rearrangement links TRBV14 to TRBJ2-3, with D unclear. This CDR3 contains 15 residues. The germline V gene encodes CDR1 SGHDN and CDR2 FVKESK. V gave up 4 bases and J gave up 2 bases, with 13 bases separating them. The CDR3: CASSLSRTSTDTQYF. The CDR3 coding sequence is TGTGCCAGCAGCCTCTCGCGTACTTCCACAGATACGCAGTATTTT.

The sample holds one count of this clone. The CDR3 sequence is CAAKMNYTLYKYSNQPQHF. As DNA, the CDR3 is TGCGCCGCAAAGATGAATTACACCCTTTACAAATATAGCAATCAGCCCCAGCATTTT. The rearrangement links TRBV10-1 to TRBJ1-5; no clear D gene. Germline CDR1 WNHNN, CDR2 SYGVQD (reference sequence). Trimming pared 11 bases from V and 0 bases from J, leaving 29 bases between. This CDR3 has 19 amino acids.

The J gene is TRBJ1-4, the V gene TRBV4-1; possible D gene TRBD1, 6 bases. The ends were cut back, 4 bases at V and 0 bases at J, with 9 bases in the middle. The CDR3 contains 15 residues. Per germline, CDR1 MGHRA and CDR2 YSYEKL. The CDR3 region has the DNA TGCGCCAGCAGCCCCCGGACAGCAACTAATGAAAAACTGTTTTTT. It translates to CASSPRTATNEKLFF.

This chain connects TRBV2 to TRBJ2-7, with TRBD1 matching 7 bases. V lost 3 bases and J lost 3; bases outside the gene matches: 5. CDR1 and CDR2 (germline): SNHLY, FYNNEI. The CDR3 has 14 residues. The CDR3 bases are TGTGCCAGCAGTGAGTCTGACAGGGTCTACGAGCAGTACTTC. Its translation is CASSESDRVYEQYF.

This chain uses TRBV1 with TRBJ1-1. TRBV1 is a documented pseudogene. CDR3 length equals 14 residues. CDR3 coding DNA: TGCACCAGCAGCCGGCCCACAAGGGCTACTGAAGCTTTCTTT. Translating gives CTSSRPTRATEAFF.

This chain uses TRBV5-1 with TRBJ1-1, with TRBD1 matching over 10 bases. The CDR3 length is 17 residues. Germline-derived CDR1 and CDR2 are SGHRS and YFSETQ. V gave up 4 bases and J gave up 5 bases; unmatched junction bases: 14. CDR3 nucleotides: TGCGCCAGCAGCGGAACAGGCGGGACAGGGGTTGGGACTGAAGCTTTCTTT. This sequence encodes CASSGTGGTGVGTEAFF. The full variable domain, in which reference TRBV5-1 and TRBJ1-1 provide the parts outside the CDR3, is KAGVTQTPRYLIKTRGQQVTLSCSPISGHRSVSWYQQTPGQGLQFLFEYFSETQRNKGNFPGRFSGRQFSNSRSEMNVSTLELGDSALYLCASSGTGGTGVGTEAFFGQGTRLTVV.

The CDR3 region has the DNA TGCGCCAGCAGCCCAGCGGGGGTGGGGCCCTACGAGCAGTACTTC. Translated: CASSPAGVGPYEQYF. The rearrangement joins TRBV5-1 to TRBJ2-7; 8 bases map to TRBD2. V trimming: 4 bases; J trimming: 2 bases; junction bases outside the gene matches: 8. The CDR3 totals 15 residues. The germline CDR1 and CDR2 sequences are SGHRS and YFSETQ.

The rearrangement links TRBV5-1 to TRBJ2-6; 7 bases map to TRBD1. The V gene end was trimmed by 4 bases and the J gene end by 0 bases; junction bases not matched to a gene: 10. Germline-derived CDR1 and CDR2 are SGHRS and YFSETQ. The CDR3 sequence is 18 residues long. This chain's CDR3 is CASSVSWTGLSGANVLTF. The CDR3 DNA follows: TGCGCCAGCAGCGTGTCGTGGACAGGCCTCTCTGGGGCCAACGTCCTGACTTTC. Full variable domain (rest looked up from reference TRBV5-1 and TRBJ2-6): KAGVTQTPRYLIKTRGQQVTLSCSPISGHRSVSWYQQTPGQGLQFLFEYFSETQRNKGNFPGRFSGRQFSNSRSEMNVSTLELGDSALYLCASSVSWTGLSGANVLTFGAGSRLTVL.

The genes are TRBV19 and TRBJ1-1; D is perhaps TRBD1 (6 bases). Germline CDR1 is LNHDA and CDR2 is SQIVND (reference sequence). The ends were cut back, 6 bases at V and 0 bases at J, with 11 bases in the middle. The CDR3 extends over 14 amino acids. DNA of the CDR3: TGTGCCAGTAGGACCACAGGGTTGAACACTGAAGCTTTCTTT. Translating gives CASRTTGLNTEAFF.

The count of this clone is one. The chain carries TRBV5-1 and TRBJ1-5; D is unclear. Trimming shortened V by 0 bases and J by 5 bases, and 6 bases separated the two germline ends. Looked up from germline, CDR1 is SGHRS and CDR2 is YFSETQ. This CDR3 has 13 residues. The CDR3 reads CASSLEADQPQHF. In DNA, the CDR3 is TGCGCCAGCAGCTTGGAGGCCGATCAGCCCCAGCATTTT.

V and J are TRBV10-2 and TRBJ2-7; D gene uncertain. Between the trimmed V and J ends, which lost 4 bases and 2 bases, there was a span of 18 bases. Germline CDR1 reads WSHSY; CDR2 reads SAAADI. This CDR3 has 16 residues. For the CDR3, the DNA is TGCGCCAGCAGTGTCATTTTTTGGGTTGGCACCTACGAGCAGTACTTC. Translating it yields CASSVIFWVGTYEQYF.

Only one count was recorded for this clone. The chain employs TRBV5-6 and TRBJ1-5; 8 bases fit TRBD1. Germline loops: CDR1 SGHDT, CDR2 YYEEEE. The ends lost 4 bases at V and 5 bases at J; junction bases unmatched: 11. There are 16 residues in the CDR3. Here the CDR3 reads CASSLGQGTLYQPQHF. The CDR3 DNA reads as TGTGCCAGCAGCCTCGGACAGGGAACTTTGTATCAGCCCCAGCATTTT.

The chain has TRBV5-4 and TRBJ2-1; 9 bases fit TRBD2. Trimming took 4 bases from V and 10 from J; bases not matched to a gene: 6. This CDR3 has 13 residues. The germline V gene has CDR1 SGHNT and CDR2 YYREEE (reference sequence). CDR3 region: CASSHGLAPEQFF. Here the CDR3 DNA reads TGTGCCAGCAGCCACGGACTAGCGCCCGAGCAGTTCTTC.

The V and J genes are TRBV19 and TRBJ1-5; D is uncertain. The CDR3 runs to 15 residues. The germline V and J ends were trimmed by 4 bases and 0 bases, with 10 bases remaining between them. The germline CDR1 and CDR2 sequences are LNHDA and SQIVND (reference sequence). Here the CDR3 reads CASSRGSYSNQPQHF. CDR3 in DNA: TGTGCCAGTAGTAGAGGCTCTTATAGCAATCAGCCCCAGCATTTT. Together with reference TRBV19 and TRBJ1-5, the CDR3 gives the full variable domain: DGGITQSPKYLFRKEGQNVTLSCEQNLNHDAMYWYRQDPGQGLRLIYYSQIVNDFQKGDIAEGYSVSREKKESFPLTVTSAQKNPTAFYLCASSRGSYSNQPQHFGDGTRLSIL.

The chain couples TRBV9 to TRBJ2-2, with 11 bases fitting TRBD1. Trimming took 0 bases from V and 0 from J; bases not matched to a gene: 4. The CDR3 has 18 residues. Germline CDR1 SGDLS, CDR2 YYNGEE. CDR3 region: CASSVGPGQGANTGELFF. The CDR3, as DNA: TGTGCCAGCAGCGTAGGTCCGGGACAGGGGGCGAACACCGGGGAGCTGTTTTTT.

The chain couples TRBV5-4 to TRBJ1-1, with D perhaps matching TRBD1 (6 bases). Germline-derived CDR1 and CDR2 are SGHNT and YYREEE (reference sequence). V dropped 4 bases and J dropped 1 base, with 14 bases sitting between them. The CDR3 totals 15 residues. CDR3 bases: TGTGCCAGCAGCCCCCAAACAGGGAGGAACACTGAAGCTTTCTTT. This sequence encodes CASSPQTGRNTEAFF.

V gene TRBV5-1 combines with J gene TRBJ2-3; the D gene is possibly TRBD2 (6 bases). Germline V lookup: CDR1 SGHRS, CDR2 YFSETQ. This CDR3 spans 15 amino acids. The V and J ends lost 1 base and 7 bases respectively, with 16 bases between them. The DNA for the CDR3 is TGCGCCAGCAGCTTGACGTTAGCGGCCCAAAATACGCAGTATTTT. Encoded protein: CASSLTLAAQNTQYF.

The chain joins TRBV9 to TRBJ2-3; 8 nucleotides agree with TRBD2. The CDR3 has 18 residues. The junction had 13 bases not matched to a gene; V was cut back by 4 bases and J by 0 bases. Germline V gives CDR1 SGDLS, CDR2 YYNGEE. The CDR3 sequence is CASSKREIGFYSTDTQYF. The DNA for the CDR3 is TGTGCCAGCAGCAAGCGGGAGATAGGCTTCTATAGCACAGATACGCAGTATTTT.

The V call is TRBV29-1, the J call TRBJ2-5; 7 bases map to TRBD2. Trimming at V came to 3 bases and at J to 0 bases, leaving 1 base not matched to a gene. The CDR3 has 13 amino acids. Germline V gene lookup returns CDR1 SQVTM and CDR2 ANQGSEA. CDR3 in amino acids: CSVDGGYQETQYF. CDR3 bases: TGCAGCGTTGACGGGGGGTACCAAGAGACCCAGTACTTC.

The V gene is TRBV29-1, the J gene TRBJ1-1, with D perhaps matching TRBD1 (6 bases). The CDR3 runs to 12 residues. The germline CDR1 and CDR2 sequences are SQVTM and ANQGSEA. The V and J ends lost 5 bases and 3 bases respectively, with 10 bases between them. The CDR3 protein is CSVSDRYTEAFF. The DNA for the CDR3 is TGCAGCGTTTCAGACAGGTACACTGAAGCTTTCTTT.

This sequence joins TRBV20-1 and TRBJ1-1; unclear D gene. CDR1 and CDR2 (germline): DFQATT, SNEGSKA (reference sequence). V lost 3 bases, J lost 0 bases, and 2 bases lay in between. This CDR3 has 11 residues. This chain's CDR3 is CSARLNTEAFF. CDR3 DNA sequence: TGCAGTGCTAGGTTGAACACTGAAGCTTTCTTT.

This clone occurred once. The chain carries TRBV2 and TRBJ2-6; 7 nucleotides agree with TRBD2. This CDR3 spans 20 amino acids. V trimming: 2 bases; J trimming: 1 base; junction bases outside the gene matches: 14. Germline V gene lookup returns CDR1 SNHLY and CDR2 FYNNEI. CDR3: CASSEMGGEGPRSGANVLTF. The CDR3 region has the DNA TGTGCCAGCAGTGAAATGGGTGGGGAGGGGCCCCGATCTGGGGCCAACGTCCTGACTTTC.